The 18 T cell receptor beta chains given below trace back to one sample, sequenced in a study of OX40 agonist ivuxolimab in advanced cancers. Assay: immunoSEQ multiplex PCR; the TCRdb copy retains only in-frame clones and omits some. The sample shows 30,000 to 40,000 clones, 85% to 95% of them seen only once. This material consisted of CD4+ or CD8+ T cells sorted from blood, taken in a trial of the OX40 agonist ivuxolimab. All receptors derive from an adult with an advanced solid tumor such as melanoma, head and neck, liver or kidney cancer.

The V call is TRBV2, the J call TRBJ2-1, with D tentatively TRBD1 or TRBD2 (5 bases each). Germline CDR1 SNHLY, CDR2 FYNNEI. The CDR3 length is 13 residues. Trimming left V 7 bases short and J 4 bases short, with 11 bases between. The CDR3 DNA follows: TGTGCCAGCAAGGTGGGACCATACAATGAGCAGTTCTTC. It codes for CASKVGPYNEQFF. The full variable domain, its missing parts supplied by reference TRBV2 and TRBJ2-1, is EPEVTQTPSHQVTQMGQEVILRCVPISNHLYFYWYRQILGQKVEFLVSFYNNEISEKSEIFDDQFSVERPDGSNFTLKIRSTKLEDSAMYFCASKVGPYNEQFFGPGTRLTVL.

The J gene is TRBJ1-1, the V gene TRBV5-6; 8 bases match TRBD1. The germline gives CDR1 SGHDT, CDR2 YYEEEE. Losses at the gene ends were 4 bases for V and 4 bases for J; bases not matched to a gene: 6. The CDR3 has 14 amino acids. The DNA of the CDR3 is TGTGCCAGCAGCACGACAGGGGCCGTCACTGAAGCTTTCTTT. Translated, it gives CASSTTGAVTEAFF.

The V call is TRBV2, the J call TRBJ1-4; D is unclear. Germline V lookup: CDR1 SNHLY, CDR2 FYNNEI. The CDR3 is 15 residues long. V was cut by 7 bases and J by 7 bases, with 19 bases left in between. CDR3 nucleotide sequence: TGTGCCAGCAACTCGAACCCGGCTACCGGTGAAAAACTGTTTTTT. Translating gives CASNSNPATGEKLFF.

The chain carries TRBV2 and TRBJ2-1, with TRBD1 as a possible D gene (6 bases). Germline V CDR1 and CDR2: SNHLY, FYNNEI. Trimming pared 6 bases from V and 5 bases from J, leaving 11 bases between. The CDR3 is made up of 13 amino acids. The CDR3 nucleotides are TGTGCCAGCAGGACAGGATCCCACAATGAGCAGTTCTTC. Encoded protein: CASRTGSHNEQFF. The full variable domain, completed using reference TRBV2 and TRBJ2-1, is EPEVTQTPSHQVTQMGQEVILRCVPISNHLYFYWYRQILGQKVEFLVSFYNNEISEKSEIFDDQFSVERPDGSNFTLKIRSTKLEDSAMYFCASRTGSHNEQFFGPGTRLTVL.

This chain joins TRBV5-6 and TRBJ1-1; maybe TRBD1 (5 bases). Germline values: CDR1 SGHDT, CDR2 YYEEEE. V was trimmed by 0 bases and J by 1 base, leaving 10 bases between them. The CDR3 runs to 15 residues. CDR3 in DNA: TGTGCCAGCAGCTTGGCAGACAGAGAGAACACTGAAGCTTTCTTT. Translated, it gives CASSLADRENTEAFF.

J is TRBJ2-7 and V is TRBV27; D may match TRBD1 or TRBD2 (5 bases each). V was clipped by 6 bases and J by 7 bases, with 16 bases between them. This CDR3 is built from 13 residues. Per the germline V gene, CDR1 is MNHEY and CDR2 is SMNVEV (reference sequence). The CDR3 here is CASSLTGTGEQYF. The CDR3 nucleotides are TGTGCCAGCAGCCTAACCGGGACCGGGGAGCAGTACTTC.

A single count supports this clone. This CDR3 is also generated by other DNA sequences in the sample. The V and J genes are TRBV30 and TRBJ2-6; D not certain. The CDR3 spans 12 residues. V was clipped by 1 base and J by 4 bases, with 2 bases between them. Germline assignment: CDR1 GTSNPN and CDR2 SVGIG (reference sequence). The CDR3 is CAWSAGANVLTF. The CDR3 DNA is TGTGCCTGGAGTGCAGGGGCCAACGTCCTGACTTTC.

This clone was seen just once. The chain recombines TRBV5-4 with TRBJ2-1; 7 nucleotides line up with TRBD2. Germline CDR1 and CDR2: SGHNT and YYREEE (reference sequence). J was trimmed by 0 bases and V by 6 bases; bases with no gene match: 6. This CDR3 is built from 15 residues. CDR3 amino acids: CASKPTSLSYNEQFF. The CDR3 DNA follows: TGTGCCAGCAAGCCGACTAGCCTCTCCTACAATGAGCAGTTCTTC.

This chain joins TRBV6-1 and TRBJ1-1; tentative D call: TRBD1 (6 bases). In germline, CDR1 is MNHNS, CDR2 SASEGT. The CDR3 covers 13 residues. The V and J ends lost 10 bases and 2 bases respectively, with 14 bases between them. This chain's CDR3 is CATGGRGNTEAFF. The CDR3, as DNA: TGTGCCACCGGGGGCAGAGGTAACACTGAAGCTTTCTTT.

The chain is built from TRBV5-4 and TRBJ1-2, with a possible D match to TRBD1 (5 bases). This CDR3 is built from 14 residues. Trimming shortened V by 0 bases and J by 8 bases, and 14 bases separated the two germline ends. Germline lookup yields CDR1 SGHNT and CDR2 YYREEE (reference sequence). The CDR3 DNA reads TGTGCCAGCAGCTTGGCCCTGGGGGACGGAGGCTACACCTTC. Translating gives CASSLALGDGGYTF.

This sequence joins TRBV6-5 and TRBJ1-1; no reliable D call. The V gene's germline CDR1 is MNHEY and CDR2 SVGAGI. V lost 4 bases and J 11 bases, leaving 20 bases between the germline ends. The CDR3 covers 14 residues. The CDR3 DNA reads TGTGCCAGCAGTTCCGCCGGCCGGAATAAGGGTGCTTTCTTT. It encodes CASSSAGRNKGAFF.

The CDR3 DNA sequence: TGTGCCAGCAGAAGCGGGATACACACTGAAAAACTGTTTTTT. Its protein product is CASRSGIHTEKLFF. The genes are TRBV6-5 and TRBJ1-4; D unclear. The length of the CDR3 is 14 residues. Germline V CDR1 and CDR2: MNHEY, SVGAGI. Deletions cut 6 bases from V and 7 bases from J, with 15 bases between.

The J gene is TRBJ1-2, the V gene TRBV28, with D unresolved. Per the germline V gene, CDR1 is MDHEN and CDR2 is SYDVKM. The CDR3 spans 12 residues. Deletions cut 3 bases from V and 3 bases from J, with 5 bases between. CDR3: CASSLSDYGYTF. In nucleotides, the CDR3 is TGTGCCAGCAGTTTGAGCGACTATGGCTACACCTTC.

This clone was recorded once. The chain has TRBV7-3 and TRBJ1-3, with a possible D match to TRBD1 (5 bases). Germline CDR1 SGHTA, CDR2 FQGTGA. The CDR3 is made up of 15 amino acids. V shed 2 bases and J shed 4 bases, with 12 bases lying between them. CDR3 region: CASSLGQDIGNTIYF. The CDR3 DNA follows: TGTGCCAGCAGCTTAGGACAAGACATAGGAAACACCATATATTTT.

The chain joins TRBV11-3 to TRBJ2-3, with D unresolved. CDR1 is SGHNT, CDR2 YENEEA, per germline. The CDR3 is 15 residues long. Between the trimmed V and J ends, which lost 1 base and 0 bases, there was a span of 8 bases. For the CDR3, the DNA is TGTGCCAGCAGCTTAGGGGCCCTTAGCACAGATACGCAGTATTTT. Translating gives CASSLGALSTDTQYF.

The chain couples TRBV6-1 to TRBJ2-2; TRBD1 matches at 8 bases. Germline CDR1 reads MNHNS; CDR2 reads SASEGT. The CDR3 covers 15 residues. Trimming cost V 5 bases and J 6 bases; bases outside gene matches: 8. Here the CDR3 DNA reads TGTGCCAGCAGTTTGGACAGGGTTGATGCCGGGGAGCTGTTTTTT. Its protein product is CASSLDRVDAGELFF.

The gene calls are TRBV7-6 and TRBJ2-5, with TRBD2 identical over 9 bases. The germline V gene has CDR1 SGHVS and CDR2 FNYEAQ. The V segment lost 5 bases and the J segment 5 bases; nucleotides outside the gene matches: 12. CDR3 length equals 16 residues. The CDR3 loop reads CASSPTGTSSPETQYF. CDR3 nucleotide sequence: TGTGCCAGCAGCCCAACCGGGACTAGCAGCCCTGAGACCCAGTACTTC.

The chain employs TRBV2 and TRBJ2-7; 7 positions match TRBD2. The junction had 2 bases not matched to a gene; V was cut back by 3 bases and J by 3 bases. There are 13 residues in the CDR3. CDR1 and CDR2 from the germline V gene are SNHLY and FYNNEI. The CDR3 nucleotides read TGTGCCAGCAGTGAGCCTAGCGGCTACGAGCAGTACTTC. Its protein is CASSEPSGYEQYF.